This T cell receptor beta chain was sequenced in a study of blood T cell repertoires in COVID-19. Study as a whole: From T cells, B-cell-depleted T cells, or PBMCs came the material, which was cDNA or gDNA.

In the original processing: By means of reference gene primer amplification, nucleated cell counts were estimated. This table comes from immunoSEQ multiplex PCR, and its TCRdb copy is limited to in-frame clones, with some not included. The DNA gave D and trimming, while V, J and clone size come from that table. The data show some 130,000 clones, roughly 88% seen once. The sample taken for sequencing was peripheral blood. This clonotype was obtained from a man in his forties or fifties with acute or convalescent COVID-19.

The CDR3 reads CAISEIPGGPTYNEQFF. CDR3 nucleotide sequence: TGTGCCATCAGTGAGATTCCGGGAGGTCCAACCTACAATGAGCAGTTCTTC. The J gene is TRBJ2-1, the V gene TRBV10-3; 7 bases are a match to TRBD2. Per germline, CDR1 ENHRY and CDR2 SYGVKD. Trimming cost V 2 bases and J 2 bases; bases outside gene matches: 9. The CDR3 has 17 amino acids.